This TCR beta chain was sequenced in a study of beta chain features in type 1 diabetes. This CDR3 region has 15 residues. Trimming cost V 5 bases and J 1 base; bases outside gene matches: 5. Germline assignment: CDR1 LGHNA and CDR2 YNFKEQ. TCRB transcripts that were expressed got sequenced, as all of the isolated RNA had been reverse transcribed. This table comes from immunoSEQ multiplex PCR, and its TCRdb copy is limited to in-frame clones, with some not included. The repertoire holds hundreds of thousands of clones, with roughly 15% as singletons. The receptor's source is a man between 18 and 29 years old in good health. This sequence joins TRBV4-2 and TRBJ1-5; 7 bases map to TRBD1. The sample consisted of naive CD4+ T cells from blood. CDR3 in DNA: TGTGCCAGCAGCATCCTGGACAGGAGCAATCAGCCCCAGCATTTT. Translated, it gives CASSILDRSNQPQHF.